Listed here is a single T cell receptor beta chain. Its target is unknown. TCRdb keeps only in-frame clones here, not all; method: immunoSEQ multiplex PCR. This sample yields about 15,000 clones, of which about three fifths are seen a single time; more than 9% belongs to the top ten. These data come from a study of T cell clonotyping in hematopoietic cell transplantation. Regarding the study as a whole: Without cell sorting, CD4 versus CD8 contributions remain unresolved.

The CDR3 consists of 13 residues. The V end lost 7 bases, the J end lost 8 bases, and 14 bases lay between the germline ends. Per the germline V gene, CDR1 is LNHDA and CDR2 is SQIVND (reference sequence). The V gene is TRBV19, the J gene TRBJ1-4, with no clear D. This receptor was identified in a human donor who either received an allogeneic hematopoietic cell transplant for a myeloid malignancy or was a related donor (not recorded which). Some clones in this sample may be carry-over from other donors' samples. The sequenced sample was PBMCs. For the CDR3, the DNA is TGTGCCAGTAATACCTTCGTGAGCGAAAAACTGTTTTTT. It is translated as CASNTFVSEKLFF.